Each of the 21 T cell receptor beta chains below was sequenced from the same sample in a study of blood T cell repertoires in COVID-19. Profiling relied on immunoSEQ multiplex PCR, and the TCRdb table lists in-frame clones only, not all of them. The table records 150,000 or so clones, 81% of them present only once. The sequencing sample was made of peripheral blood. These receptors originate from a human donor with acute or convalescent COVID-19. The donor label of this sample is uncertain.

The chain has TRBV19 and TRBJ2-7, with D perhaps TRBD1 (5 bases). The V gene lost 0 bases and the J gene lost 6 bases, with 15 bases spanning the gap. The CDR3 has 15 amino acids. Germline assignment: CDR1 LNHDA and CDR2 SQIVND (reference sequence). The CDR3 spells CASSIDINRIGEQYV. CDR3 nucleotides: TGTGCCAGTAGTATAGATATCAACAGGATCGGCGAGCAGTACGTC.

The CDR3 region has the DNA TGCAGCGTTTTTCTAGCGGGGGGGAACTACAATGAGCAGTTCTTC. Translation: CSVFLAGGNYNEQFF. The gene calls are TRBV29-1 and TRBJ2-1, with 12 nucleotides matching TRBD2. Germline V gene data show CDR1 as SQVTM and CDR2 as ANQGSEA. This CDR3 region has 15 residues. Trimming at V came to 5 bases and at J to 3 bases, leaving 5 bases not matched to a gene.

This clone showed up just a few times. V gene TRBV6-5 combines with J gene TRBJ1-2; D may be TRBD1 (6 bases). Deletions cut 7 bases from V and 7 bases from J, with 22 bases between. The germline V gene encodes CDR1 MNHEY and CDR2 SVGAGI. The CDR3 spans 15 residues. The CDR3 DNA sequence: TGTGCCAGCATAAGCGGACAGCCCGGACGGGGTGGCTACACCTTC. Its translation is CASISGQPGRGGYTF.

The rearrangement uses TRBV27 and TRBJ1-6; maybe TRBD1 (6 bases). Between the trimmed V and J ends, which lost 4 bases and 7 bases, there was a span of 17 bases. The CDR3 extends over 16 amino acids. CDR1 and CDR2 from the germline V gene are MNHEY and SMNVEV (reference sequence). CDR3 in amino acids: CASSSKWTAGNSPLHF. CDR3 coding DNA: TGTGCCAGCAGTTCCAAGTGGACAGCTGGGAATTCACCCCTCCACTTT.

In DNA form, the CDR3 reads TGTGCCAGCAGTCCCACAGGGGTTGGCAATCAGCCCCAGCATTTT. It yields the protein CASSPTGVGNQPQHF. This chain joins TRBV6-6 and TRBJ1-5; 7 nucleotides line up with TRBD1. Germline V gene data show CDR1 as MNHNY and CDR2 as SVGAGI (reference sequence). V lost 5 bases, J lost 2 bases, and 6 bases stayed unmatched. The CDR3 is 15 amino acids.

The chain carries TRBV11-3 and TRBJ2-1, with TRBD1 matching over 9 bases. After removal of 4 bases from V and 9 bases from J, the junction contained 16 bases not matched to a gene. The germline V gene encodes CDR1 SGHNT and CDR2 YENEEA. The CDR3 has 17 amino acids. CDR3 loop: CASSSRQGEPIGGEQFF. The CDR3 DNA reads TGTGCCAGCAGCTCCCGACAGGGGGAACCAATTGGAGGTGAGCAGTTCTTC.

The chain combines TRBV25-1 with TRBJ1-1; the D is unclear. Trimming took 0 bases from V and 5 from J, leaving 4 bases between them. CDR1 is MGHDK, CDR2 SYGVNS, per germline. This CDR3 has 12 amino acids. The CDR3 reads CASSEYTTEAFF. The DNA for the CDR3 is TGTGCCAGCAGTGAATATACAACTGAAGCTTTCTTT.

This clone was seen only once. The chain uses TRBV19 and TRBJ2-1, with TRBD1 as a possible D gene (6 bases). Germline V CDR1 and CDR2: LNHDA, SQIVND (reference sequence). Trimming shortened V by 3 bases and J by 3 bases, and 6 bases separated the two germline ends. The CDR3 covers 13 residues. The CDR3 region is CASSMDSYNEQFF. For the CDR3, the DNA is TGTGCCAGTAGTATGGACAGCTACAATGAGCAGTTCTTC. Full variable domain (outside the CDR3, taken from reference TRBV19 and TRBJ2-1): DGGITQSPKYLFRKEGQNVTLSCEQNLNHDAMYWYRQDPGQGLRLIYYSQIVNDFQKGDIAEGYSVSREKKESFPLTVTSAQKNPTAFYLCASSMDSYNEQFFGPGTRLTVL.

The CDR3 reads CASSQGSGGAGYTF. In nucleotides, the CDR3 is TGTGCCAGCAGCCAAGGATCGGGGGGCGCGGGCTACACCTTC. The chain employs TRBV3-1 (or the pseudogene TRBV3-2) and TRBJ1-2, with D perhaps TRBD1 (6 bases). This CDR3 spans 14 amino acids. Germline CDR1 LGHDT, CDR2 YNNKEL (reference sequence). Deletions cut 1 base from V and 8 bases from J, with 14 bases between.

This clone appeared once. This chain uses TRBV5-1 with TRBJ2-2, with 7 bases aligning to TRBD1. The ends lost 0 bases at V and 5 bases at J; junction bases unmatched: 4. There are 15 residues in the CDR3. Germline CDR1 and CDR2: SGHRS and YFSETQ. This CDR3 reads CASSLVAGGTGELFF. The CDR3, as DNA: TGCGCCAGCAGCTTGGTGGCAGGGGGAACCGGGGAGCTGTTTTTT.

This rearrangement joins TRBV12-3 or TRBV12-4 to TRBJ1-1; D is unclear. V was trimmed by 6 bases and J by 6 bases, leaving 11 bases between them. The CDR3 extends over 12 amino acids. The CDR3 DNA reads TGTGCCAGCAGCTTGAGACTACCTGAAGCTTTCTTT. Its protein is CASSLRLPEAFF.

The chain has TRBV28 and TRBJ1-2; TRBD1 is a possible D gene (5 bases). The ends were cut back, 5 bases at V and 5 bases at J, with 12 bases in the middle. There are 13 residues in the CDR3. Germline V lookup: CDR1 MDHEN, CDR2 SYDVKM. The DNA of the CDR3 is TGTGCCAGCAGTCCCGGGGGTGGGTATGGCTACACCTTC. Translated: CASSPGGGYGYTF.

The chain joins TRBV30 to TRBJ2-2, with 10 bases fitting TRBD1. The CDR3 sequence is 14 residues long. J gave up 4 bases and V 8 bases, and 7 bases lay outside the gene matches. Germline values: CDR1 GTSNPN, CDR2 SVGIG (reference sequence). CDR3 DNA: TGTGCCGGGGGCGGACAGGGGGGCACCGGGGAGCTGTTTTTT. Protein sequence: CAGGGQGGTGELFF.

This clone was counted at least ten times. The rearrangement links TRBV12-3 or TRBV12-4 to TRBJ1-4; a possible D gene is TRBD1 (6 bases). V shed 6 bases and J shed 8 bases, with 13 bases lying between them. The CDR3 totals 13 residues. The CDR3 nucleotides read TGTGCCAGCAGGCCGCAGGGACACGAAAAACTGTTTTTT. Its translation is CASRPQGHEKLFF.

The J gene is TRBJ1-3, the V gene TRBV9; TRBD1 matches at 8 bases. This CDR3 spans 16 amino acids. CDR1 SGDLS and CDR2 YYNGEE come from the germline V gene. Trimming cost V 4 bases and J 4 bases; bases outside gene matches: 10. As DNA, the CDR3 is TGTGCCAGCAGCACAGGACAGGGTAAAACCGGAAACACCATATATTTT. It encodes CASSTGQGKTGNTIYF.

The rearrangement uses TRBV18 and TRBJ1-1; D may be TRBD1 (6 bases). The CDR3 contains 14 residues. The germline CDR1 and CDR2 sequences are KGHSH and LQKENI. The germline V and J ends were trimmed by 3 bases and 1 base, with 9 bases remaining between them. This CDR3 is CASSPQTGNTEAFF. The CDR3 nucleotides are TGTGCCAGCTCACCCCAGACAGGGAACACTGAAGCTTTCTTT.

The rearrangement joins TRBV2 to TRBJ1-3; 7 bases align to TRBD1. From germline, CDR1 is SNHLY and CDR2 FYNNEI. The junction had 5 bases not matched to a gene; V was cut back by 2 bases and J by 4 bases. This CDR3 is built from 15 residues. The CDR3 DNA reads as TGTGCCAGCAGTGAAAGGCAGGGGGAGGGAAACACCATATATTTT. Its protein product is CASSERQGEGNTIYF.

In DNA, the CDR3 is TGTGCCAGCAGCCCCCTACTAGCGCACGCGAACACCGGGGAGCTGTTTTTT. Translated: CASSPLLAHANTGELFF. This chain joins TRBV7-2 and TRBJ2-2, with 7 bases aligning to TRBD2. The CDR3 loop spans 17 amino acids. V was clipped by 5 bases and J by 0 bases; unmatched bases: 9. Per germline, CDR1 SGHTA and CDR2 FQGNSA. Full variable domain (remainder filled in from reference TRBV7-2 and TRBJ2-2): GAGVSQSPSNKVTEKGKDVELRCDPISGHTALYWYRQSLGQGLEFLIYFQGNSAPDKSGLPSDRFSAERTGGSVSTLTIQRTQQEDSAVYLCASSPLLAHANTGELFFGEGSRLTVL.

The rearrangement links TRBV11-2 to TRBJ1-1; no clear D. Germline values: CDR1 SGHAT, CDR2 FQNNGV. The V end was cut by 7 bases, the J end by 1 base, with 13 bases between. The CDR3 consists of 14 residues. In DNA, the CDR3 is TGTGCCAGCACCCCCACAATGTGGAACACTGAAGCTTTCTTT. It is translated as CASTPTMWNTEAFF.

This clone was seen just once. The rearrangement uses TRBV4-1 and TRBJ2-5; 9 bases align to TRBD2. Germline V lookup: CDR1 MGHRA, CDR2 YSYEKL. V was clipped by 0 bases and J by 3 bases; unmatched bases: 14. The CDR3 consists of 19 residues. CDR3 sequence (DNA): TGCGCCAGCAGCCAAGACCCAGCGGGGGGTGTCCCCTCGGAAGAGACCCAGTACTTC. Its protein product is CASSQDPAGGVPSEETQYF.

The chain links TRBV11-3 to TRBJ2-3; TRBD2 agrees at 8 bases. The V and J ends lost 1 base and 2 bases, in that order; junction bases with no gene match: 5. CDR3 length: 16 residues. Germline loops: CDR1 SGHNT, CDR2 YENEEA. CDR3 residues: CASSLGEAGDTDTQYF. Here the CDR3 DNA reads TGTGCCAGCAGCTTAGGGGAAGCGGGAGACACAGATACGCAGTATTTT.